This T cell receptor beta chain appears in the sequencing data of a study of post-analysis software for immune sequencing data. Comment on this clonotype: Antigen unknown.

Findings and caveats of the study: By F measure, samples from a shared preparation batch strongly co-clustered. Patients carried a few TRBV segments more frequently than controls did, and TRBV5-6, TRBV5-1 and TRBV20-1 were among them.

The CDR3 totals 11 residues. Germline V gene data show CDR1 as SGHNT and CDR2 as YYREEE (reference sequence). Built from TCR beta cDNA, the libraries had unique molecular identifiers in them. Between roughly 0.95 and 10 million T cells gave rise to around 500,000 cDNA molecules. TCRdb reprocessed the PCR reads with MiXCR, giving one entry per CDR3 protein. The profile covers some 690,000 distinct CDR3 sequences, with approximately 60% appearing a single time and about 11% taken by the ten largest. V and J are TRBV5-4 and TRBJ2-5, with D unresolved. The J call is doubtful: the DNA matches TRBJ2-7 better. The sample was blood. The source of this sequence is a girl aged 2-10 years with multiple sclerosis. The CDR3: CASVGFDEQYF. CDR3 nucleotide sequence: TGTGCCAGCGTGGGGTTCGACGAGCAGTACTTC.